Shown below are 10 T cell receptor beta chains from a single sample sequenced in a study of blood T cell repertoires in COVID-19. Produced via immunoSEQ multiplex PCR; TCRdb's table is partial and in-frame only. The sample holds some 75,000 clones, more than 85% seen once. What was sequenced was peripheral blood. These receptors came from a man in his fifties or sixties with acute or convalescent COVID-19.

The chain uses TRBV11-2 and TRBJ2-5; 7 bases are shared with TRBD2. V dropped 1 base and J dropped 1; count of bases not matched to a gene: 6. CDR3 length: 16 amino acids. Germline V lookup: CDR1 SGHAT, CDR2 FQNNGV. CDR3 residues: CASSLGLAQGQETQYF. The CDR3 DNA is TGTGCCAGCAGCTTAGGACTAGCCCAGGGCCAAGAGACCCAGTACTTC. Supplemented by reference TRBV11-2 and TRBJ2-5, the full variable domain reads EAGVAQSPRYKIIEKRQSVAFWCNPISGHATLYWYQQILGQGPKLLIQFQNNGVVDDSQLPKDRFSAERLKGVDSTLKIQPAKLEDSAVYLCASSLGLAQGQETQYFGPGTRLLVL.

CDR3 amino acids: CASSEELAGVYEQYF. CDR3 DNA sequence: TGTGCCAGCAGTGAAGAGCTAGCGGGAGTCTACGAGCAGTACTTC. V is TRBV6-4 and J is TRBJ2-7, with TRBD2 matching over 10 bases. After removal of 3 bases from V and 3 bases from J, the junction contained 5 bases not matched to a gene. Germline CDR1 is MRHNA and CDR2 is SNTAGT. The CDR3 consists of 15 residues.

The V gene is TRBV9, the J gene TRBJ1-2; the D is unclear. Trimming took 4 bases from V and 7 from J, leaving 20 bases between them. Germline lookup yields CDR1 SGDLS and CDR2 YYNGEE. CDR3 length: 15 residues. CDR3 in amino acids: CASSPPNQRWSGYTF. DNA for the CDR3: TGTGCCAGCAGCCCCCCAAACCAAAGGTGGAGTGGCTACACCTTC.

This sequence joins TRBV19 and TRBJ1-6; no firm D call. The CDR3 spans 12 residues. Trimming cost V 5 bases and J 6 bases, with 5 bases left between them. CDR1 and CDR2 from the germline V gene are LNHDA and SQIVND (reference sequence). In DNA form, the CDR3 reads TGTGCCAGTAGTCCAGTTAATTCACCCCTCCACTTT. It specifies CASSPVNSPLHF.

The rearrangement joins TRBV7-9 to TRBJ1-4; D may be TRBD1 (5 bases). From germline, CDR1 is SEHNR and CDR2 FQNEAQ (reference sequence). CDR3 size: 16 residues. The V gene lost 5 bases and the J gene lost 4 bases, with 17 bases spanning the gap. The CDR3: CASSAPGWKDNEKLFF. CDR3 in DNA: TGTGCCAGCAGCGCTCCAGGGTGGAAGGATAATGAAAAACTGTTTTTT.

This clone was found a few times. The V gene is TRBV7-3, the J gene TRBJ2-1; TRBD2 matches at 9 bases. The CDR3 has 15 amino acids. The germline CDR1 and CDR2 sequences are SGHTA and FQGTGA. V lost 5 bases, J lost 5 bases, and 7 bases stayed unmatched. CDR3 residues: CASSLRGGAHNEQFF. DNA of the CDR3: TGTGCCAGCAGCCTCCGCGGGGGGGCCCACAATGAGCAGTTCTTC.

This clone has just one count. The chain combines TRBV28 with TRBJ2-1, with D possibly TRBD1 on 6 matching bases. Per the germline V gene, CDR1 is MDHEN and CDR2 is SYDVKM. The V end was cut by 3 bases, the J end by 0 bases, with 9 bases between. The CDR3 extends over 15 amino acids. DNA of the CDR3: TGTGCCAGCAGTTTTAGGGGGTACTCCTACAATGAGCAGTTCTTC. Its protein product is CASSFRGYSYNEQFF. The full variable domain, completed using reference TRBV28 and TRBJ2-1, is DVKVTQSSRYLVKRTGEKVFLECVQDMDHENMFWYRQDPGLGLRLIYFSYDVKMKEKGDIPEGYSVSREKKERFSLILESASTNQTSMYLCASSFRGYSYNEQFFGPGTRLTVL.

CDR3 region: CASSGGAGVTYNEQFF. DNA for the CDR3: TGTGCCAGCAGTGGAGGAGCGGGGGTGACCTACAATGAGCAGTTCTTC. V is TRBV6-1 and J is TRBJ2-1; 8 positions match TRBD2. J lost 2 bases, V lost 4 bases, and 7 bases had no gene match. The germline CDR1 and CDR2 sequences are MNHNS and SASEGT. The CDR3 runs 16 residues.

The chain uses TRBV11-1 and TRBJ2-3, with 10 bases lining up with TRBD1. The V and J ends lost 5 bases and 2 bases, in that order; junction bases with no gene match: 4. CDR1 and CDR2 from the germline V gene are SGHAT and FQDESV (reference sequence). The CDR3 runs 15 residues. The DNA for the CDR3 is TGTGCCAGCAGCCGGGACAGGGGTGTCACAGATACGCAGTATTTT. Its translation: CASSRDRGVTDTQYF.

The chain links TRBV9 to TRBJ2-7, with 10 nucleotides matching TRBD2. CDR3 length equals 15 residues. Germline CDR1 SGDLS, CDR2 YYNGEE. V was clipped by 4 bases and J by 4 bases; unmatched bases: 8. The CDR3 sequence is CASSRSGGAAYEQYF. DNA of the CDR3: TGTGCCAGCAGCAGAAGCGGGGGGGCCGCATACGAGCAGTACTTC.